There are a few counts of the clone carrying this TCR beta chain. The antigen is not known. This record comes from a study of cytomegalovirus exposure and HLA in healthy donors. Study-level findings and limits: For most TCR beta V segments, an earlier analysis put the productive rate at about 87% or about 30% of the time. V segments that were indistinguishable, TRBV6-2 and TRBV6-3 among them, were omitted from analysis.

PCR used 60 Vbeta primers and 13 Jbeta primers. TCRdb keeps only in-frame clones here, not all; method: immunoSEQ multiplex PCR. The table shows 80,000 to 95,000 clones, with 75% to 80% occurring only once. Germline V gives CDR1 SGHRS, CDR2 YFSETQ. This CDR3 region has 14 residues. Trimming cost V 4 bases and J 4 bases, with 14 bases left between them. V gene TRBV5-1 combines with J gene TRBJ1-1; D possibly corresponds to TRBD1 (6 bases). Sequencing was carried out using PBMCs. The receptor was derived from a female donor in good health and CMV-seronegative. CDR3 DNA: TGCGCCAGCAGCCCAAGGGACACCGGCACTGAAGCTTTCTTT. Translation: CASSPRDTGTEAFF.